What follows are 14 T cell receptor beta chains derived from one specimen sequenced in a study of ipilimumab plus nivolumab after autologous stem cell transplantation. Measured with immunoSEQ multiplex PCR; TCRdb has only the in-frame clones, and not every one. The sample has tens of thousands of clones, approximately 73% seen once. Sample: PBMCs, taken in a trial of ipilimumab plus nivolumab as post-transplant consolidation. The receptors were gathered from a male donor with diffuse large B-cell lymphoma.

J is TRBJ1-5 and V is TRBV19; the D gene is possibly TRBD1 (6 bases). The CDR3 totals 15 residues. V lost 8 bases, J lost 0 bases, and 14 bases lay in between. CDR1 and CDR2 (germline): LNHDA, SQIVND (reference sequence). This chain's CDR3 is CASQGGPYSNQPQHF. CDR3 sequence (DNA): TGTGCCAGTCAAGGGGGACCTTATAGCAATCAGCCCCAGCATTTT.

CDR3 nucleotide sequence: TGTGCCAGCAGCCGAGACCGAGAAACTGAAGCTTTCTTT. It specifies CASSRDRETEAFF. The rearrangement uses TRBV7-8 and TRBJ1-1; the D is unclear. Germline lookup yields CDR1 SGHVS and CDR2 FQNEAQ. This CDR3 spans 13 amino acids. V lost 5 bases and J lost 5, with 12 bases in between. Full variable domain (missing parts from reference TRBV7-8 and TRBJ1-1): GAGVSQSPRYKVAKRGQDVALRCDPISGHVSLFWYQQALGQGPEFLTYFQNEAQLDKSGLPSDRFFAERPEGSVSTLKIQRTQQEDSAVYLCASSRDRETEAFFGQGTRLTVV.

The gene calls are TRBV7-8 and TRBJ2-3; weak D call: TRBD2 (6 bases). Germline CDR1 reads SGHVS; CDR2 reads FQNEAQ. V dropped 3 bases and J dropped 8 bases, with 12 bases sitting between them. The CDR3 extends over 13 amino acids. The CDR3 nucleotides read TGTGCCAGCAGCTTGGGCGAGGAGGGTACGCAGTATTTT. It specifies CASSLGEEGTQYF.

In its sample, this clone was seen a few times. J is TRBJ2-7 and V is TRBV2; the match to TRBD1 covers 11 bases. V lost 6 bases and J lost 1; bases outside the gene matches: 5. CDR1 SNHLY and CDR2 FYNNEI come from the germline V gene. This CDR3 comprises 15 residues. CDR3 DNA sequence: TGTGCCAGCAGACCGGGACAGGGGGAGTCCTACGAGCAGTACTTC. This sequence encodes CASRPGQGESYEQYF. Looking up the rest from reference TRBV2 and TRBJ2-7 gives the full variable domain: EPEVTQTPSHQVTQMGQEVILRCVPISNHLYFYWYRQILGQKVEFLVSFYNNEISEKSEIFDDQFSVERPDGSNFTLKIRSTKLEDSAMYFCASRPGQGESYEQYFGPGTRLTVT.

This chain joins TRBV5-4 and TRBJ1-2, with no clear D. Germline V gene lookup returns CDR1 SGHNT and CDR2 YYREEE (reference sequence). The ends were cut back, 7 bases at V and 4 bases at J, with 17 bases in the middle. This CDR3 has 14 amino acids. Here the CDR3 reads CASRPGSVFYGYTF. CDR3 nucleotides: TGTGCCAGCCGCCCGGGCTCGGTCTTCTATGGCTACACCTTC.

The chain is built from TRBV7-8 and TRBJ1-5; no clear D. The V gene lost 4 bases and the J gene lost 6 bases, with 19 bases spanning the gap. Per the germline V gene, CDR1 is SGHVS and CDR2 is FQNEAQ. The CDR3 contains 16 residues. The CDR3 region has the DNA TGTGCCAGCAGCTCCCTGGTCCGGGGTCTAGGTCAGCCCCAGCATTTT. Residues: CASSSLVRGLGQPQHF.

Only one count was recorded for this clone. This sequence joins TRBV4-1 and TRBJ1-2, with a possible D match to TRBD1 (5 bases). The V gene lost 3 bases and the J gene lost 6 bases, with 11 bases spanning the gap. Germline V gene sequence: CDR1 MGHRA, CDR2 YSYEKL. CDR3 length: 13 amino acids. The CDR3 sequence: CASSQAGGNGYTF. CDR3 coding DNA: TGCGCCAGCAGCCAGGCCGGGGGGAATGGCTACACCTTC.

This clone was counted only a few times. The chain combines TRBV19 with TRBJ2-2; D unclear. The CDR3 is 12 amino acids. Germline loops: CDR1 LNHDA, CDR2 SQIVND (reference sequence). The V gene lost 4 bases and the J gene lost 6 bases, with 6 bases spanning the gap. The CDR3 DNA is TGTGCCAGTAGTACCTGGGCCGGGGAGCTGTTTTTT. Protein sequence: CASSTWAGELFF.

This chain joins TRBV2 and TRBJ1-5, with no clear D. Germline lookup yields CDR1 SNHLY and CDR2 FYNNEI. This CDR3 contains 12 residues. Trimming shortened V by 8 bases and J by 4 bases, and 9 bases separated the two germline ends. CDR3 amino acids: CASQIGNQPQHF. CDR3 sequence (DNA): TGTGCCAGCCAGATAGGGAATCAGCCCCAGCATTTT. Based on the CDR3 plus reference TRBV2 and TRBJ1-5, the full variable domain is EPEVTQTPSHQVTQMGQEVILRCVPISNHLYFYWYRQILGQKVEFLVSFYNNEISEKSEIFDDQFSVERPDGSNFTLKIRSTKLEDSAMYFCASQIGNQPQHFGDGTRLSIL.

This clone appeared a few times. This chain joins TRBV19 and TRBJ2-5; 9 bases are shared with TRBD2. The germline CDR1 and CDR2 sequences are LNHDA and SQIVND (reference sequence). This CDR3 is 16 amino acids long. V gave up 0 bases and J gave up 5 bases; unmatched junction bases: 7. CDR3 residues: CASSIEERGAGETQYF. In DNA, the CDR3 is TGTGCCAGTAGTATAGAAGAGCGGGGGGCGGGGGAGACCCAGTACTTC. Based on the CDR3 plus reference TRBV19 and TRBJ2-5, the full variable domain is DGGITQSPKYLFRKEGQNVTLSCEQNLNHDAMYWYRQDPGQGLRLIYYSQIVNDFQKGDIAEGYSVSREKKESFPLTVTSAQKNPTAFYLCASSIEERGAGETQYFGPGTRLLVL.

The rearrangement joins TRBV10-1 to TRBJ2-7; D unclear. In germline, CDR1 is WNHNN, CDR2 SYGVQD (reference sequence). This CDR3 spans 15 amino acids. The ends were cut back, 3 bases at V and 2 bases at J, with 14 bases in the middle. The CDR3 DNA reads TGCGCCAGCAGTGAAGGCGGCCTTAGGGCCTACGAGCAGTACTTC. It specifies CASSEGGLRAYEQYF.

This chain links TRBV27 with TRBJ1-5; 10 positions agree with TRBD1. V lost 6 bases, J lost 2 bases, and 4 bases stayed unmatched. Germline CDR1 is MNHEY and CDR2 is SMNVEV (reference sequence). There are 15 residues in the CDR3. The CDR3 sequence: CASRSGTGGNQPQHF. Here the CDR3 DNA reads TGTGCCAGCAGATCCGGGACAGGGGGCAATCAGCCCCAGCATTTT.

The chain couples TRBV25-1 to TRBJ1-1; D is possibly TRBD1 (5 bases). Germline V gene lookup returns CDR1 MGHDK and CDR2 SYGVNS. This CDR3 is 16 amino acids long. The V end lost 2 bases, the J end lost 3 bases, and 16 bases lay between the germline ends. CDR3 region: CASSEIGAGYYTEAFF. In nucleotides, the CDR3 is TGTGCCAGCAGTGAAATTGGGGCGGGGTACTACACTGAAGCTTTCTTT. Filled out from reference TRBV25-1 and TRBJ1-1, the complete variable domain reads EADIYQTPRYLVIGTGKKITLECSQTMGHDKMYWYQQDPGMELHLIHYSYGVNSTEKGDLSSESTVSRIRTEHFPLTLESARPSHTSQYLCASSEIGAGYYTEAFFGQGTRLTVV.

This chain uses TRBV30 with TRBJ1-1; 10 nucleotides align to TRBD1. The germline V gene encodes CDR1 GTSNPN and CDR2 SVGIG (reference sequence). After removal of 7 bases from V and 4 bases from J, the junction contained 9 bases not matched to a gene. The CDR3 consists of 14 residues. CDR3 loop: CAYRDRGLVTEAFF. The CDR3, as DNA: TGTGCCTACCGGGACAGGGGCCTCGTCACTGAAGCTTTCTTT.